This T cell receptor beta chain was documented in a study of spatial heterogeneity in lung cancer. General observations from the study: TCRs found ubiquitously expanded in tumor appeared in blood more at resection than at follow-up.

This sample's time point: sample taken at primary tumor resection. The approximately 78 donors had untreated early-stage non-small cell lung cancer. This clonotype was detected ten times or more. The antigen remains undetermined. J gave up 0 bases and V 4 bases, and 9 bases lay outside the gene matches. CDR1 SGHDT and CDR2 YYEEEE come from the germline V gene. The CDR3 contains 17 residues. The library protocol tagged each TCR cDNA with a unique molecular identifier. TCRdb re-called the 5' RACE reads with MiXCR, one entry per CDR3 protein. The table lists about 92,000 distinct CDR3 sequences, about an eighth of them singletons, with 35% to 50% in the top ten.

The receptor was isolated from a male donor with early-stage non-small cell lung cancer. The chain combines TRBV5-6 with TRBJ2-2; TRBD1 aligns across 7 bases. The material sequenced was PBMCs, taken at surgery. The CDR3 sequence: CASSQLGQAANTGELFF. In nucleotides, the CDR3 is TGTGCCAGCAGCCAACTTGGACAGGCTGCGAACACCGGGGAGCTGTTTTTT. The full variable domain, in which reference TRBV5-6 and TRBJ2-2 provide the parts outside the CDR3, is DAGVTQSPTHLIKTRGQQVTLRCSPKSGHDTVSWYQQALGQGPQFIFQYYEEEERQRGNFPDRFSGHQFPNYSSELNVNALLLGDSALYLCASSQLGQAANTGELFFGEGSRLTVL.